The sample holds many counts of the clone carrying this T cell receptor beta chain. Its antigen is undetermined. The data belong to a study of neurological immune-mediated disorders. Germline V gene lookup returns CDR1 SGHRS and CDR2 YFSETQ. V lost 0 bases and J 4 bases, leaving 13 bases between the germline ends. The CDR3 length is 15 residues. Synthesis of cDNA was accomplished via 5'RACE employing 10-nucleotide random UMIs. In each sequencing run, over 170 million TCR-beta sequences were generated from 15-18 subjects. TCRdb independently ran MiXCR on the 5' RACE reads; one entry per CDR3 protein. The profile shows approximately 40,000 distinct CDR3 sequences, about a tenth of them singletons. Whole-study findings and limits: The greatest degree of TCR clonal expansion was observed in HTLV-1-associated myelopathy, with the lowest in multiple sclerosis, below that of healthy controls.

This sequence was found in a woman aged 30 to 39 with HTLV-1-associated myelopathy (HAM/TSP). Sequencing used PBMCs. The rearrangement joins TRBV5-1 to TRBJ1-1; TRBD1 might be the D (6 bases). The CDR3 sequence is CASSLALAGATEAFF. The CDR3 DNA is TGCGCCAGCAGCTTGGCCTTGGCGGGGGCCACTGAAGCTTTCTTT.